The 32 T cell receptor beta chains reported below all come from one sample, sequenced in a study of blood T cell repertoires in COVID-19. TCRdb's copy holds only in-frame clones and misses some; the assay was immunoSEQ multiplex PCR. The profile shows about 130,000 clones, around 81% of them singletons. The material sequenced was peripheral blood. These receptors were obtained from a woman in her 50s with acute or convalescent COVID-19.

In its sample, this clone was seen a few times. The V and J genes are TRBV5-4 and TRBJ1-1; TRBD1 matches 8 bases. V was clipped by 1 base and J by 7 bases; unmatched bases: 6. Germline CDR1 reads SGHNT; CDR2 reads YYREEE (reference sequence). The CDR3 runs 14 residues. CDR3 sequence: CASSLQGARNEAFF. DNA of the CDR3: TGTGCCAGCAGCTTGCAGGGGGCGAGGAATGAAGCTTTCTTT. Drawing the rest from reference TRBV5-4 and TRBJ1-1, the complete variable domain is ETGVTQSPTHLIKTRGQQVTLRCSSQSGHNTVSWYQQALGQGPQFIFQYYREEENGRGNFPPRFSGLQFPNYSSELNVNALELDDSALYLCASSLQGARNEAFFGQGTRLTVV.

The genes are TRBV10-2 and TRBJ2-4, with 9 bases that match TRBD2. The germline gives CDR1 WSHSY, CDR2 SAAADI. V shed 3 bases, J shed 4 bases, and the junction held 4 bases outside the gene matches. The CDR3 consists of 15 residues. Here the CDR3 reads CASSDGGRAKNIQYF. CDR3 bases: TGCGCCAGCAGTGACGGCGGGAGGGCTAAAAACATTCAGTACTTC.

The rearrangement links TRBV9 to TRBJ2-2; D might be TRBD2 (5 bases). CDR3 size: 15 residues. V gave up 3 bases and J gave up 5 bases, with 14 bases separating them. Germline assignment: CDR1 SGDLS and CDR2 YYNGEE. Here the CDR3 DNA reads TGTGCCAGCAGCGGAACGGGATGGTGGACCGGGGAGCTGTTTTTT. Its protein product is CASSGTGWWTGELFF.

This chain joins TRBV24-1 and TRBJ2-1; 7 positions match TRBD2. Germline CDR1 reads KGHDR; CDR2 reads SFDVKD. The CDR3 loop spans 15 amino acids. V gave up 4 bases and J gave up 5 bases; unmatched junction bases: 7. The CDR3 reads CATSDPTAGDNEQFF. DNA for the CDR3: TGTGCCACCAGTGACCCCACTGCGGGAGACAATGAGCAGTTCTTC.

The chain couples TRBV7-9 to TRBJ2-1; 9 bases map to TRBD1. Germline V gene sequence: CDR1 SEHNR, CDR2 FQNEAQ (reference sequence). The CDR3 is 15 amino acids. V was clipped by 4 bases and J by 8 bases; unmatched bases: 9. Written as DNA, the CDR3 is TGTGCCAGCAGCTACCGGCGGGACAGGGCGGATGAGCAGTTCTTC. Protein sequence: CASSYRRDRADEQFF.

The rearrangement links TRBV4-1 to TRBJ2-7; TRBD2 might be the D (6 bases). Trimming cost V 0 bases and J 0 bases, with 9 bases left between them. This CDR3 is built from 15 residues. CDR1 and CDR2 from the germline V gene are MGHRA and YSYEKL. CDR3 in amino acids: CASSQDVADSYEQYF. CDR3 nucleotide sequence: TGCGCCAGCAGCCAAGATGTAGCGGACTCCTACGAGCAGTACTTC.

The table lists this clone with a few counts. This chain links TRBV20-1 with TRBJ2-1; a possible D gene is TRBD1 (6 bases). Trimming took off 6 bases at V and 8 bases at J, with 8 bases between the two ends. The CDR3 has 10 amino acids. Germline assignment: CDR1 DFQATT and CDR2 SNEGSKA (reference sequence). CDR3 coding DNA: TGCAGTGCCAGGGGCTATGAGCAGTTCTTC. Its translation is CSARGYEQFF.

This clone was detected a few times. V and J are TRBV30 and TRBJ1-4; 8 nucleotides agree with TRBD1. Trimming took 2 bases from V and 3 from J; bases not matched to a gene: 5. The germline CDR1 and CDR2 sequences are GTSNPN and SVGIG (reference sequence). This CDR3 comprises 15 residues. CDR3 in DNA: TGTGCCTGGAGTCGCTCGACAGGGGCTAATGAAAAACTGTTTTTT. It encodes CAWSRSTGANEKLFF.

The chain has TRBV6-5 and TRBJ1-1, with D uncertain. V shed 4 bases and J shed 2 bases, with 11 bases lying between them. The CDR3 extends over 14 amino acids. Per the germline V gene, CDR1 is MNHEY and CDR2 is SVGAGI. The CDR3 loop reads CASSSWAENTEAFF. The CDR3 bases are TGTGCCAGCAGTTCTTGGGCCGAAAACACTGAAGCTTTCTTT.

This chain joins TRBV29-1 and TRBJ1-3; D unclear. The CDR3 length is 11 residues. CDR1 SQVTM and CDR2 ANQGSEA come from the germline V gene. Trimming took off 4 bases at V and 14 bases at J, with 15 bases between the two ends. The CDR3 loop is CSVVQAMHVYF. CDR3 coding DNA: TGCAGCGTTGTGCAGGCGATGCATGTATATTTT.

This clone is a singleton in its sample. V is TRBV19 and J is TRBJ2-1; D unclear. Looked up from germline, CDR1 is LNHDA and CDR2 is SQIVND (reference sequence). Trimming pared 2 bases from V and 0 bases from J, leaving 8 bases between. This CDR3 region has 15 residues. Written as DNA, the CDR3 is TGTGCCAGTAGTATAATGCTCAGCTCCTACAATGAGCAGTTCTTC. The encoded protein is CASSIMLSSYNEQFF.

The rearrangement uses TRBV2 and TRBJ2-7; a weak D match, TRBD2 (5 bases). The germline V and J ends were trimmed by 6 bases and 3 bases, with 12 bases remaining between them. The CDR3 runs 13 residues. The germline V gene has CDR1 SNHLY and CDR2 FYNNEI. The CDR3 protein is CASSSQTSYEQYF. Here the CDR3 DNA reads TGTGCCAGCAGCTCACAAACTAGCTACGAGCAGTACTTC. The complete variable domain, with remaining parts taken from reference TRBV2 and TRBJ2-7, reads EPEVTQTPSHQVTQMGQEVILRCVPISNHLYFYWYRQILGQKVEFLVSFYNNEISEKSEIFDDQFSVERPDGSNFTLKIRSTKLEDSAMYFCASSSQTSYEQYFGPGTRLTVT.

This chain uses TRBV11-2 with TRBJ1-2; 7 nucleotides align to TRBD1. CDR3 length: 14 residues. Trimming took 3 bases from V and 4 from J; bases not matched to a gene: 5. CDR1 and CDR2 from the germline V gene are SGHAT and FQNNGV. This CDR3 reads CASSLTTGIYGYTF. The CDR3 DNA reads as TGTGCCAGCAGCTTGACGACAGGGATCTATGGCTACACCTTC.

Ten or more counts support this clone. This chain connects TRBV24-1 to TRBJ2-2, with 9 bases fitting TRBD2. CDR1 and CDR2 (germline): KGHDR, SFDVKD. Trimming took 1 base from V and 3 from J; bases not matched to a gene: 14. There are 20 residues in the CDR3. Here the CDR3 reads CATSDFLSHSGSGDTGELFF. CDR3 in DNA: TGTGCCACCAGTGATTTTCTTTCCCATAGCGGGAGTGGGGACACCGGGGAGCTGTTTTTT.

The chain couples TRBV25-1 to TRBJ2-5, with D possibly being TRBD1 (7 bases). Germline assignment: CDR1 MGHDK and CDR2 SYGVNS. The CDR3 consists of 13 residues. V was trimmed by 5 bases and J by 5 bases, leaving 12 bases between them. The CDR3 reads CASSQPGGETQYF. DNA of the CDR3: TGTGCCAGCAGTCAACCAGGGGGGGAGACCCAGTACTTC.

This chain joins TRBV2 and TRBJ2-1; 9 nucleotides match TRBD2. The CDR3 loop spans 14 amino acids. In germline, CDR1 is SNHLY, CDR2 FYNNEI. Germline trimming cut 9 bases from V and 5 bases from J; bases unmatched to any gene: 8. The CDR3 loop reads CASGMSGGNNEQFF. In DNA, the CDR3 is TGTGCCAGTGGTATGAGCGGGGGGAACAATGAGCAGTTCTTC. Complete variable domain (other parts from reference TRBV2 and TRBJ2-1): EPEVTQTPSHQVTQMGQEVILRCVPISNHLYFYWYRQILGQKVEFLVSFYNNEISEKSEIFDDQFSVERPDGSNFTLKIRSTKLEDSAMYFCASGMSGGNNEQFFGPGTRLTVL.

This chain uses TRBV6-5 with TRBJ2-1; the match to TRBD2 covers 10 bases. The germline gives CDR1 MNHEY, CDR2 SVGAGI. The CDR3 loop spans 16 amino acids. Trimming removed 2 bases from V and 4 bases from J; junction bases left unmatched: 5. The CDR3 DNA is TGTGCCAGCAGTTACAGCGGGAGGGCCTCATACAATGAGCAGTTCTTC. Amino acids: CASSYSGRASYNEQFF.

V usage is TRBV4-2 and J usage is TRBJ2-7; 10 nucleotides match TRBD2. Germline lookup yields CDR1 LGHNA and CDR2 YNFKEQ. The V segment lost 0 bases and the J segment 4 bases; nucleotides outside the gene matches: 3. This CDR3 has 15 amino acids. CDR3 sequence reads: CASSQEEREGYEQYF. As DNA, the CDR3 is TGTGCCAGCAGCCAAGAGGAGCGGGAGGGGTACGAGCAGTACTTC.

The CDR3 DNA sequence: TGTGCCAGCAGTGGGGGAGGGCTAGCGCCTCAGGAGACCCAGTACTTC. Amino acids: CASSGGGLAPQETQYF. The chain couples TRBV2 to TRBJ2-5, with 7 nucleotides matching TRBD2. Germline CDR1 is SNHLY and CDR2 is FYNNEI. V was clipped by 4 bases and J by 5 bases; unmatched bases: 13. The CDR3 loop spans 16 amino acids.

This clone occurred a few times. The chain links TRBV7-9 to TRBJ2-3; a weak D match, TRBD2 (5 bases). The germline gives CDR1 SEHNR, CDR2 FQNEAQ (reference sequence). The CDR3 sequence is 16 residues long. V was trimmed by 3 bases and J by 4 bases, leaving 17 bases between them. The DNA for the CDR3 is TGTGCCAGCAGCTTCGAGACTATCGTAAGATCAGATACGCAGTATTTT. It specifies CASSFETIVRSDTQYF. The complete variable domain, with remaining parts taken from reference TRBV7-9 and TRBJ2-3, reads DTGVSQNPRHKITKRGQNVTFRCDPISEHNRLYWYRQTLGQGPEFLTYFQNEAQLEKSRLLSDRFSAERPKGSFSTLEIQRTEQGDSAMYLCASSFETIVRSDTQYFGPGTRLTVL.

This chain connects TRBV28 to TRBJ2-2; D remains ambiguous. The germline V gene has CDR1 MDHEN and CDR2 SYDVKM. The length of the CDR3 is 15 residues. Trimming pared 5 bases from V and 1 base from J, leaving 11 bases between. The CDR3 sequence: CASSPWAVNTGELFF. The CDR3 DNA reads as TGTGCCAGCAGTCCGTGGGCTGTGAACACCGGGGAGCTGTTTTTT.

In this sample, this clone turned up once. The genes are TRBV5-1 and TRBJ2-7, with TRBD2 identical over 9 bases. The V segment lost 1 base and the J segment 6 bases; nucleotides outside the gene matches: 5. CDR3 length: 14 amino acids. The germline CDR1 and CDR2 sequences are SGHRS and YFSETQ. The CDR3 region is CASSLSGGYGEQYF. CDR3 nucleotides: TGCGCCAGCAGCTTGAGCGGGGGGTACGGCGAGCAGTACTTC.

This clone appeared once. The V gene is TRBV27, the J gene TRBJ2-4, with TRBD2 matching 11 bases. V lost 8 bases to trimming and J lost 1 base; unmatched junction nucleotides: 4. The germline V gene has CDR1 MNHEY and CDR2 SMNVEV (reference sequence). The CDR3 extends over 15 amino acids. CDR3 nucleotide sequence: TGTGCCAGCCAGGGACTAGCGGACGCCAAAAACATTCAGTACTTC. Residues: CASQGLADAKNIQYF.

The chain has TRBV6-1 and TRBJ2-7; D might be TRBD2 (5 bases). CDR3 length: 18 amino acids. V lost 2 bases to trimming and J lost 3 bases, with 23 bases between them. The germline CDR1 and CDR2 sequences are MNHNS and SASEGT. The CDR3 loop is CASSESHRRRGPHYEQYF. CDR3 bases: TGTGCCAGCAGTGAATCCCACCGCCGGAGAGGGCCGCACTACGAGCAGTACTTC.

This rearrangement joins TRBV20-1 to TRBJ1-1; D not certain. V lost 3 bases and J 8 bases, leaving 22 bases between the germline ends. This CDR3 is 15 amino acids long. Germline CDR1 is DFQATT and CDR2 is SNEGSKA (reference sequence). DNA for the CDR3: TGCAGTGCTAGTTCATTGACATACGAGTCTCAAGAAGCTTTCTTT. Translated, it gives CSASSLTYESQEAFF.

The chain uses TRBV5-5 and TRBJ1-3; maybe TRBD1 (5 bases). CDR1 SGHKS and CDR2 YYEKEE come from the germline V gene (reference sequence). The CDR3 is 15 residues long. The ends were cut back, 0 bases at V and 1 base at J, with 8 bases in the middle. The CDR3, as DNA: TGTGCCAGCAGCTTGGACAGGCAGTCTGGAAACACCATATATTTT. This gives the protein CASSLDRQSGNTIYF.

This chain uses TRBV30 with TRBJ1-2; possibly TRBD1 for D (5 bases). The CDR3 loop spans 14 amino acids. The ends were cut back, 7 bases at V and 4 bases at J, with 19 bases in the middle. Germline assignment: CDR1 GTSNPN and CDR2 SVGIG (reference sequence). The DNA of the CDR3 is TGTGCCTTGCATAGCAGGGCCCGCGGCTATGGCTACACCTTC. The encoded protein is CALHSRARGYGYTF.

This rearrangement joins TRBV7-9 to TRBJ2-7, with D possibly TRBD1 on 5 matching bases. V shed 2 bases and J shed 2 bases, with 13 bases lying between them. Germline V gene lookup returns CDR1 SEHNR and CDR2 FQNEAQ (reference sequence). This CDR3 has 15 amino acids. DNA of the CDR3: TGTGCCAGCAGCTTACTCTTAAGGGGAACCTACGAGCAGTACTTC. Encoded protein: CASSLLLRGTYEQYF.

The chain's CDR3 is CASSPSGANTGELFF. CDR3 in DNA: TGTGCCAGCAGTCCAAGCGGGGCTAACACCGGGGAGCTGTTTTTT. V usage is TRBV28 and J usage is TRBJ2-2, with 7 bases aligning to TRBD2. Germline lookup yields CDR1 MDHEN and CDR2 SYDVKM. This CDR3 has 15 amino acids. V shed 5 bases and J 2 bases; nucleotides not matched to a gene: 5.

This clone was seen once. The rearrangement joins TRBV11-2 to TRBJ2-7; the match to TRBD2 covers 7 bases. V gave up 7 bases and J gave up 7 bases; unmatched junction bases: 16. Germline V lookup: CDR1 SGHAT, CDR2 FQNNGV. The CDR3 loop spans 15 amino acids. The CDR3 sequence is CASTPGGGTSGEQYF. The CDR3 region has the DNA TGTGCCAGCACCCCTGGGGGGGGAACGTCTGGGGAGCAGTACTTC.

CDR3 residues: CASSEQTYEQYF. Written as DNA, the CDR3 is TGTGCCAGCAGTGAACAGACCTACGAGCAGTACTTC. The chain employs TRBV2 and TRBJ2-7; D uncertain. The length of the CDR3 is 12 residues. The germline V gene has CDR1 SNHLY and CDR2 FYNNEI. Trimming removed 2 bases at V and 2 bases at J, with 4 bases between.

The chain uses TRBV7-8 and TRBJ1-1; 7 bases match TRBD1. CDR3 length: 15 residues. The trim removed 5 bases at V and 6 bases at J, leaving 12 bases unmatched. Germline CDR1 reads SGHVS; CDR2 reads FQNEAQ. CDR3 bases: TGTGCCAGCAGCGCCCGGACAGGCCAAAGAGCTGAAGCTTTCTTT. The encoded protein is CASSARTGQRAEAFF.